The rows below give T cell receptor beta chains drawn from one sample of a study of control samples from healthy donors and cancer patients. The assay was immunoSEQ multiplex PCR, and TCRdb's table has in-frame clones only and misses some. The sample consists of tens of thousands of clones, around 87% of them appearing once. The material sequenced was PBMCs. The receptors originated from a woman aged 55-70 years with lung cancer. The conserved cysteine and the conserved F or W are not part of the CDR3 here. Size is stated for part of the rows, as once, few or many counts, or as a class when the clone is expanded.

clone_size v_call cdr3_aa
- TRBV5-6 ASSYTDTQY
- TRBV10-1 ASSEPRGGGYYNEQF
- TRBV20-1 SASTGESSYNEQF
- TRBV7-9 ASSRGENSPLH
- TRBV5-4 ASMRAPETEAF
large TRBV11-2 ASTTGVSNTGELF
- TRBV24-1 ATSDGTISSYNEQF
- TRBV2 ASSGGDLVVTEAF
few TRBV7-3 ASSLGQGRSPLH
- TRBV27 ASSLLGLAGSNEQF
few TRBV6-2/TRBV6-3 ASSPGGAASTDTQY
- TRBV5-6 ASSWVTGRNTEAF
- TRBV5-4 ASSVGLAGDTSTDTQY
- TRBV12-3/TRBV12-4 ASSPATNEKLF
- TRBV4-1 ASSQERTRRENTIY
medium-sized TRBV19 ASKAQLSNEQY
- TRBV5-6 ASSASGSAPADTQY